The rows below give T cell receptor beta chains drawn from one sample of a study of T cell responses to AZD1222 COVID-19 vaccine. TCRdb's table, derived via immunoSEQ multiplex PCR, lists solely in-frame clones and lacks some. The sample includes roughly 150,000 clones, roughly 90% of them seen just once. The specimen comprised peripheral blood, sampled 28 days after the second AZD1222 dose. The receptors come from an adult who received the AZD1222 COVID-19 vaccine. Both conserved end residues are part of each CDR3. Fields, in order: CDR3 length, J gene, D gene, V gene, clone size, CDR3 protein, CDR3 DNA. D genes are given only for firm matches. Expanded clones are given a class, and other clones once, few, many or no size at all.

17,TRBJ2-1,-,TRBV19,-,CASSMWRASRGPRRQFF,TGTGCCAGTAGTATGTGGAGGGCCAGCCGAGGGCCTAGGAGGCAGTTCTTC
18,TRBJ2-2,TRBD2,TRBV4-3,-,CASSRGTSGRLGTGELFF,TGCGCCAGCAGCCGAGGGACTAGCGGGAGGTTAGGGACCGGGGAGCTGTTTTTT
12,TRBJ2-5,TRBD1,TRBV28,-,CASRQQGETQYF,TGTGCCAGCAGACAACAGGGGGAGACCCAGTACTTC
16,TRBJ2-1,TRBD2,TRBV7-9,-,CASSQGTGRALNEQFF,TGTGCCAGCAGCCAAGGGACCGGGAGGGCCTTAAATGAGCAGTTCTTC
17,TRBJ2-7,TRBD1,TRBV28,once,CASSPRQDRGSPYEQYF,TGTGCCAGCAGTCCACGACAGGACAGGGGGAGCCCCTACGAGCAGTACTTC
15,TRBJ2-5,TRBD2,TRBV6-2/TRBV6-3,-,CASSWPAGRQETQYF,TGTGCCAGCAGTTGGCCAGCGGGACGCCAAGAGACCCAGTACTTC
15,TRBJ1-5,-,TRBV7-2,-,CASSSTGYSNQPQHF,TGTGCCAGCAGCTCGACAGGCTATAGCAATCAGCCCCAGCATTTT
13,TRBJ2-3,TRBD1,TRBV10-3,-,CAGRDRRTDTQYF,TGTGCCGGCCGGGACAGGCGCACAGATACGCAGTATTTT
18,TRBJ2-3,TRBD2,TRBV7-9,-,CASSLVPLAGSSTDTQYF,TGTGCCAGCAGCTTAGTGCCACTAGCGGGTAGTAGCACAGATACGCAGTATTTT
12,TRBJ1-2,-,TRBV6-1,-,CASSESGPGYTF,TGTGCCAGCAGTGAATCTGGGCCTGGCTACACCTTC
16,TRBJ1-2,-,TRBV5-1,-,CASSLGGQSITYGYTF,TGCGCCAGCAGCTTAGGTGGGCAGAGTATTACCTATGGCTACACCTTC
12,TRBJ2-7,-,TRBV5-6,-,CASSSWSGEQYF,TGTGCCAGCAGCTCTTGGTCCGGTGAGCAGTACTTC
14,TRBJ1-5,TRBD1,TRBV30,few,CAWSGGQYNQPQHF,TGTGCCTGGAGTGGGGGACAGTACAATCAGCCCCAGCATTTT
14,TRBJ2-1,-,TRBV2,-,CASTLYGSYNEQFF,TGTGCCAGCACCCTATACGGCTCCTACAATGAGCAGTTCTTC
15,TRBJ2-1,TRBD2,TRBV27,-,CASSPPGLANNEQFF,TGTGCCAGCAGTCCACCGGGACTAGCTAACAATGAGCAGTTCTTC
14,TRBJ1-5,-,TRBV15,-,CATSQGRGNQPQHF,TGTGCCACCAGCCAGGGCAGAGGCAATCAGCCCCAGCATTTT
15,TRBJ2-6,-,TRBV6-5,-,CASRVGGAGANVLTF,TGTGCCAGCAGGGTCGGCGGGGCCGGGGCCAACGTCCTGACTTTC
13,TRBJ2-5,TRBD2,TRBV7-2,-,CASSRDYVETQYF,TGTGCCAGCAGTCGGGACTACGTAGAGACCCAGTACTTC
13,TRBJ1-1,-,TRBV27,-,CASSYKGNTEAFF,TGTGCCAGCAGTTACAAGGGGAACACTGAAGCTTTCTTT
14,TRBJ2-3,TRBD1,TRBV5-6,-,CASSFGQGTDTQYF,TGTGCCAGCAGCTTCGGACAGGGGACAGATACGCAGTATTTT
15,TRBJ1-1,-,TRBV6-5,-,CASIWAPSGNTEAFF,TGTGCCAGCATATGGGCCCCCTCGGGGAACACTGAAGCTTTCTTT
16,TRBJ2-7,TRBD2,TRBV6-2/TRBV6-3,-,CASSSLAGASRNEQYF,TGTGCCAGCAGTTCCCTAGCGGGAGCTTCCCGAAACGAGCAGTACTTC
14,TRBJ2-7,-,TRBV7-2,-,CASSHTNPPYEQYF,TGTGCCAGCAGTCATACAAATCCCCCCTACGAGCAGTACTTC
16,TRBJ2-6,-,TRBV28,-,CASSSGGADGANVLTF,TGTGCCAGCAGTTCCGGGGGAGCCGATGGGGCCAACGTCCTGACTTTC
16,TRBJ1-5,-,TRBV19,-,CASSETWTALTWPQHF,TGTGCCAGTAGTGAGACTTGGACAGCCCTGACATGGCCCCAGCATTTT
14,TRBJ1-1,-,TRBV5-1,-,CASSLGYGSPEAFF,TGCGCCAGCAGCTTGGGTTATGGCAGCCCTGAAGCTTTCTTT
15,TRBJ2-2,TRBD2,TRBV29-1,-,CSVEGLAGANGELFF,TGCAGCGTTGAGGGACTAGCGGGAGCCAACGGGGAGCTGTTTTTT
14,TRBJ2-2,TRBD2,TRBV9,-,CASSPREGPGELFF,TGTGCCAGCAGCCCCCGGGAGGGCCCTGGGGAGCTGTTTTTT